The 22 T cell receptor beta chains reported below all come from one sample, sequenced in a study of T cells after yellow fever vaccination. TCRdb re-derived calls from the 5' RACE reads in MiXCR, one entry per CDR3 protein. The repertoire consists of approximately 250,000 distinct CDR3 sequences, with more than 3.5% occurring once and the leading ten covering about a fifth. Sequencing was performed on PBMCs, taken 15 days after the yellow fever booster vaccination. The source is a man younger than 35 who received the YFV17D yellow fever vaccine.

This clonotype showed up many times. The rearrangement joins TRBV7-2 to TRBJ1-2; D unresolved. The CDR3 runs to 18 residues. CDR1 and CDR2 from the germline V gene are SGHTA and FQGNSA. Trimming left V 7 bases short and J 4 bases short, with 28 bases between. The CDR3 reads CASTPWTLTQLPGYGYTF. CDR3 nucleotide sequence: TGTGCCAGCACCCCGTGGACTTTGACACAACTTCCGGGCTATGGCTACACCTTC.

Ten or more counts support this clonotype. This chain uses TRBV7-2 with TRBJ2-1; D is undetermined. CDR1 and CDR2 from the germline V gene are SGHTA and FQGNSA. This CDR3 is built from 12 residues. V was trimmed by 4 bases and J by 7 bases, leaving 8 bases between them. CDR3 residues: CASSSPWNEQFF. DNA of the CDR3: TGTGCCAGCAGCTCCCCCTGGAATGAGCAGTTCTTC.

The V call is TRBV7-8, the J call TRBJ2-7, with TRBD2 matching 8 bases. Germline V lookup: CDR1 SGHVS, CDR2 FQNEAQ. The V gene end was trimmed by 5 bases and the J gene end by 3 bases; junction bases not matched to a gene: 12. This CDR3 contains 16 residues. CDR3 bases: TGTGCCAGCAGCGTACTTGGACTAGCCCCGGGCTACGAGCAGTACGTC. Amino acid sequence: CASSVLGLAPGYEQYV.

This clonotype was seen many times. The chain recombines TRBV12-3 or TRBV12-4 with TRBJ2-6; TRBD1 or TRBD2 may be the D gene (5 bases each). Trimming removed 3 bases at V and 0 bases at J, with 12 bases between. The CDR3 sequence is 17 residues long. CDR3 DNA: TGTGCCAGCAGTTTGACCGGGACGGCCTCTGGGGCCAACGTCCTGACTTTC. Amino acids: CASSLTGTASGANVLTF.

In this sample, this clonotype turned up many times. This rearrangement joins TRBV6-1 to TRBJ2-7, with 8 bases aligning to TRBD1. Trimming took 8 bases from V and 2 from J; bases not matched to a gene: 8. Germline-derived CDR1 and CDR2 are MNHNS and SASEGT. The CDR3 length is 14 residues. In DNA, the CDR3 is TGTGCCAGCTTGACGACAGGGGCTACCTACGAGCAGTACTTC. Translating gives CASLTTGATYEQYF.

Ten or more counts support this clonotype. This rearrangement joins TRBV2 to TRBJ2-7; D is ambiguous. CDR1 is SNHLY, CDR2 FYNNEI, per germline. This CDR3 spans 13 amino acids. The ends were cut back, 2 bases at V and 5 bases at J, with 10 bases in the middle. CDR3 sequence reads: CASSETPADEQYV. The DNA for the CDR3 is TGTGCCAGCAGTGAAACCCCCGCGGACGAGCAGTACGTC.

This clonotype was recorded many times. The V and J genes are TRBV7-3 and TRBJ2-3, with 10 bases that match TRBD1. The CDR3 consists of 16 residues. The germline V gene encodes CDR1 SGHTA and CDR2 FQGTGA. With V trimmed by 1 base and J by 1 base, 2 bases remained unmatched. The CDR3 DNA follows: TGTGCCAGCAGCTTAAGGGGGACAGGGGGCACAGATACGCAGTATTTT. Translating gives CASSLRGTGGTDTQYF.

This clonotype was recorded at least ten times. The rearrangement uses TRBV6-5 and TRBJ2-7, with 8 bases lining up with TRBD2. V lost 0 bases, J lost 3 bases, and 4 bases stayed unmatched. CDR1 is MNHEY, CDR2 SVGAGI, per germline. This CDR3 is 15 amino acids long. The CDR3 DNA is TGTGCCAGCAGTTACTCAGCGGGGGAAAACTACGAGCAGTACTTC. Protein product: CASSYSAGENYEQYF.

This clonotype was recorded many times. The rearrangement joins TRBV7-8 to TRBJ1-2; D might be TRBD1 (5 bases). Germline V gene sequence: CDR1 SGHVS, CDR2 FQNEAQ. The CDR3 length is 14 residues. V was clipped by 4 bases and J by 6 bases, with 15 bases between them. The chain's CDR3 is CASSSSAGFNGYTF. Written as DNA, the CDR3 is TGTGCCAGCAGCTCTAGCGCAGGGTTTAATGGCTACACCTTC.

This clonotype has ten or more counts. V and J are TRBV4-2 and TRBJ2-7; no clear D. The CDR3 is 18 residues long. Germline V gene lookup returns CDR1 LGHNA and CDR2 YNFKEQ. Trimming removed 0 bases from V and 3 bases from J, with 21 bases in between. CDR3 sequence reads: CASSQDSAFSGLDYEQYF. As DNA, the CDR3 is TGTGCCAGCAGCCAAGATTCGGCCTTCTCAGGATTGGACTACGAGCAGTACTTC.

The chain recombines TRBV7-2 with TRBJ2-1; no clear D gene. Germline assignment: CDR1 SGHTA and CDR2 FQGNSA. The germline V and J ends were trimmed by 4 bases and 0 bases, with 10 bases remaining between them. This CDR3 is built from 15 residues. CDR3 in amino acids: CASSSATSSYNEQFF. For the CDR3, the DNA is TGTGCCAGCAGCTCAGCAACGAGCTCCTACAATGAGCAGTTCTTC.

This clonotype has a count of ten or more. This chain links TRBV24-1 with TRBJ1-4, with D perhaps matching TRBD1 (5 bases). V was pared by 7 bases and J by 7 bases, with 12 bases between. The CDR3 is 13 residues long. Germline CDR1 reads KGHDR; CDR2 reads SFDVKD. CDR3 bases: TGTGCCACCAGCCGGGACCCCTTTGAAAAACTGTTTTTT. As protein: CATSRDPFEKLFF.

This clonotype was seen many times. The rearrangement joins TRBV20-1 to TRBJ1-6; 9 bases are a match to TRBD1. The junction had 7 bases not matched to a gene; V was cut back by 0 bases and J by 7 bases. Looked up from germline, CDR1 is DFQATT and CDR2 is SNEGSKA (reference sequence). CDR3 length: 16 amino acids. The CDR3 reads CSARDWSTGGNSPLHF. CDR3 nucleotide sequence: TGCAGTGCTAGAGATTGGTCGACAGGGGGGAATTCACCCCTCCACTTT.

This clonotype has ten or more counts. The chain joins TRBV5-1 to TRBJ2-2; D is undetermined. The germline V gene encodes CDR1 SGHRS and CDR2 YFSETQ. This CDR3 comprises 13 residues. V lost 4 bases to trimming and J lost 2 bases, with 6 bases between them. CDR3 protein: CASSADNTGELFF. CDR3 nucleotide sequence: TGCGCCAGCAGCGCAGACAACACCGGGGAGCTGTTTTTT.

In DNA, the CDR3 is TGCGCCAGCAGCACCCGGGACAGGGGGTCCGACGAGCAGTACTTC. It specifies CASSTRDRGSDEQYF. The chain joins TRBV5-1 to TRBJ2-7, with 11 bases fitting TRBD1. The germline V gene encodes CDR1 SGHRS and CDR2 YFSETQ. The CDR3 length is 15 residues. With 4 bases clipped from V and 5 bases from J, the junction kept 8 bases outside the gene matches.

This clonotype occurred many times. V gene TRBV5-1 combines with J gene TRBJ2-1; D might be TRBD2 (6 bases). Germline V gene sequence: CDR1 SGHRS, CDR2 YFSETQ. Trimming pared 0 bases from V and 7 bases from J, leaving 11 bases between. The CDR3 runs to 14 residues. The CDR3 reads CASSLAAEGNEQFF. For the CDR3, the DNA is TGCGCCAGCAGCTTGGCCGCGGAGGGGAATGAGCAGTTCTTC.

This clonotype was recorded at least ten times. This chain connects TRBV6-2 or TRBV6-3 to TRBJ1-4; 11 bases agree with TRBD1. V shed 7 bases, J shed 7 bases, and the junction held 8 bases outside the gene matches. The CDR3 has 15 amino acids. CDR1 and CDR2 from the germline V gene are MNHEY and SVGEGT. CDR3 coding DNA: TGTGCCAGCACCGATCCGGGACAGGGGGGTGAAAAACTGTTTTTT. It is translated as CASTDPGQGGEKLFF.

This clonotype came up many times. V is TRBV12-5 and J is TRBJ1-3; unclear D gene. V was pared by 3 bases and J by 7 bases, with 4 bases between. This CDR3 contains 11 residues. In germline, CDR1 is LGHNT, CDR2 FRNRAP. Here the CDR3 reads CASGFANTIYF. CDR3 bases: TGTGCTAGTGGTTTCGCCAACACCATATATTTT.

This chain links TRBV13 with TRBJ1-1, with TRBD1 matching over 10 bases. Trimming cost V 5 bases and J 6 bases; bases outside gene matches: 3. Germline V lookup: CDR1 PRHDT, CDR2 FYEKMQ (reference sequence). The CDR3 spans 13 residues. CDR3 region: CASSIGTGAEAFF. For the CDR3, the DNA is TGTGCCAGCAGCATCGGGACAGGGGCTGAAGCTTTCTTT. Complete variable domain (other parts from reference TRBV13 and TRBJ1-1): AAGVIQSPRHLIKEKRETATLKCYPIPRHDTVYWYQQGPGQDPQFLISFYEKMQSDKGSIPDRFSAQQFSDYHSELNMSSLELGDSALYFCASSIGTGAEAFFGQGTRLTVV.

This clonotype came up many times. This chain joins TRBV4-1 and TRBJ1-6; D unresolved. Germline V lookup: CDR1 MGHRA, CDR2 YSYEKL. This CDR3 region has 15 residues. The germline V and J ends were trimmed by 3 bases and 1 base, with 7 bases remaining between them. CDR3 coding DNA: TGCGCCAGCAGCCAGTTCCGGTCCTATAATTCACCCCTCCACTTT. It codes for CASSQFRSYNSPLHF.

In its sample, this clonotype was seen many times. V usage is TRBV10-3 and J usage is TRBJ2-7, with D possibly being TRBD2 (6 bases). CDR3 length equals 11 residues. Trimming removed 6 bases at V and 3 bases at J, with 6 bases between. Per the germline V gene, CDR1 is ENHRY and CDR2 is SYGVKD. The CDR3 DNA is TGTGCCATCAGCGGGAGCTACGAGCAGTACTTC. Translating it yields CAISGSYEQYF.

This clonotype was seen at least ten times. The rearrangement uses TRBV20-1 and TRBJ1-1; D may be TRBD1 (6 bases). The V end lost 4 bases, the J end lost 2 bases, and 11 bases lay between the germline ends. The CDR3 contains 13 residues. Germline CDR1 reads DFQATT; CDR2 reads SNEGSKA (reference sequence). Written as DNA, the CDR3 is TGCAGTGCTACTAGACAGGCCAACACTGAAGCTTTCTTT. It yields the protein CSATRQANTEAFF.